The next 30 T cell receptor beta chains were all read from a single sample in a study of human T cells and chemical hapten exposure (dated by TCRdb to the early 2020s). Read against the paper, the sample's time point label means: patch test 3, about 24 weeks after DPC sensitization. Read against the paper, the sample's treatment or condition label means: therapeutic diphenylcyclopropenone sensitization with weekly scalp DPC. The receptor library was made with RACE. Sequencing used a NextSeq 500. The public reads were reprocessed in TCRdb via fastp at Q25 and MiXCR, keeping in-frame beta chains. Rows with a matching CDR3 protein are joined into one entry that keeps the most common DNA and genes. A total of under 100,000 distinct CDR3 sequences appear in this sample, about 10% of them only once. The leading ten clones occupy over 3.5% of the sample. The sequences come from whole blood, collected in connection with sensitization to the hapten diphenylcyclopropenone (DPC). These receptors all stem from a woman between 45 and 65 years old with alopecia areata. Some clones in this sample may be carry-over from other donors' samples.

At least ten counts were recorded for this clonotype. The rearrangement uses TRBV9 and TRBJ2-1; TRBD2 matches at 11 bases. The ends lost 4 bases at V and 4 bases at J; junction bases unmatched: 4. The CDR3 loop spans 15 amino acids. From germline, CDR1 is SGDLS and CDR2 YYNGEE. The CDR3 protein is CASSPTSGGYNEQFF. As DNA, the CDR3 is TGTGCCAGCAGCCCTACTAGCGGGGGTTACAATGAGCAGTTCTTC.

This clonotype occurred many times. The rearrangement uses TRBV28 and TRBJ2-2, with D hard to call. The CDR3 extends over 16 amino acids. The germline CDR1 and CDR2 sequences are MDHEN and SYDVKM. The V end was cut by 5 bases, the J end by 5 bases, with 18 bases between. CDR3 sequence reads: CASSPPTGRTTGELFF. The DNA of the CDR3 is TGTGCCAGCAGTCCCCCTACGGGCAGGACGACCGGGGAGCTGTTTTTT.

Only a few counts were recorded for this clonotype. The genes are TRBV30 and TRBJ2-1, with 8 bases that match TRBD1. CDR3 length equals 14 residues. From germline, CDR1 is GTSNPN and CDR2 SVGIG (reference sequence). V lost 3 bases and J lost 2; bases outside the gene matches: 3. The CDR3 spells CAWRETGAYNEQFF. In DNA, the CDR3 is TGTGCCTGGAGGGAGACAGGGGCCTACAATGAGCAGTTCTTC.

This clonotype was counted ten times or more. The chain is built from TRBV20-1 and TRBJ2-5; 9 nucleotides match TRBD2. Per germline, CDR1 DFQATT and CDR2 SNEGSKA (reference sequence). The CDR3 is 13 amino acids. The ends lost 6 bases at V and 2 bases at J; junction bases unmatched: 4. The CDR3 is CSASTSGQETQYF. CDR3 coding DNA: TGCAGTGCGTCGACTAGCGGTCAAGAGACCCAGTACTTC.

At least ten counts were recorded for this clonotype. This chain links TRBV11-2 with TRBJ1-2; no firm D call. Between the trimmed V and J ends, which lost 5 bases and 9 bases, there was a span of 13 bases. CDR3 size: 12 residues. Germline V gives CDR1 SGHAT, CDR2 FQNNGV. The CDR3 coding sequence is TGTGCCAGCAGCCAGGAGAGTTCGAGCTACACCTTC. This gives the protein CASSQESSSYTF.

This clonotype was counted at least ten times. J is TRBJ2-7 and V is TRBV18; D may be TRBD1 (6 bases). The CDR3 has 12 residues. Germline V gene sequence: CDR1 KGHSH, CDR2 LQKENI. V was cut by 11 bases and J by 0 bases, with 11 bases left in between. This chain's CDR3 is CAGADSSYEQYF. The DNA of the CDR3 is TGTGCCGGGGCGGACAGCTCCTACGAGCAGTACTTC.

This clonotype was counted many times. The chain recombines TRBV5-1 with TRBJ1-2, with 7 bases that match TRBD1. Germline lookup yields CDR1 SGHRS and CDR2 YFSETQ. CDR3 length equals 16 residues. Trimming cost V 3 bases and J 2 bases; bases outside gene matches: 10. CDR3 sequence: CASSSNTGVANYGYTF. DNA for the CDR3: TGCGCCAGCAGCTCAAATACAGGGGTTGCGAACTATGGCTACACCTTC.

This clonotype came up many times. The chain uses TRBV11-2 and TRBJ2-2; D unresolved. The CDR3 has 15 amino acids. CDR1 is SGHAT, CDR2 FQNNGV, per germline. The V end was cut by 1 base, the J end by 2 bases, with 8 bases between. The CDR3 is CASSLVSPNTGELFF. CDR3 DNA sequence: TGTGCCAGCAGCTTAGTCAGCCCTAACACCGGGGAGCTGTTTTTT.

As to this clonotype: Here the CDR3 omits its conserved ending phenylalanine or tryptophan, so a read error is the likely source. V is TRBV7-9 and J is TRBJ1-1, with a tentative D call TRBD1 (5 bases). Germline V gene data show CDR1 as SEHNR and CDR2 as FQNEAQ (reference sequence). The CDR3 consists of 14 residues. The V gene lost 3 bases and the J gene lost 0 bases, with 8 bases spanning the gap. CDR3 protein: CASSLGRMNTEAFS. DNA for the CDR3: TGTGCCAGCAGCTTGGGACGAATGAACACTGAAGCTTTCTCT.

This clonotype has a count of ten or more. V usage is TRBV20-1 and J usage is TRBJ1-1; D not certain. From germline, CDR1 is DFQATT and CDR2 SNEGSKA (reference sequence). The germline V and J ends were trimmed by 5 bases and 4 bases, with 17 bases remaining between them. The CDR3 runs 14 residues. This CDR3 reads CSASLSNLGTEAFF. The CDR3 DNA is TGCAGTGCTTCTCTCTCAAACTTAGGCACTGAAGCTTTCTTT.

V and J are TRBV2 and TRBJ1-1, with 10 bases that match TRBD1. Germline values: CDR1 SNHLY, CDR2 FYNNEI. The V segment lost 10 bases and the J segment 5 bases; nucleotides outside the gene matches: 4. CDR3 length: 12 amino acids. CDR3 sequence: CATRTGGTEAFF. The DNA of the CDR3 is TGTGCCACTAGGACAGGGGGAACTGAAGCTTTCTTT.

In this sample, this clonotype turned up many times. The V call is TRBV5-4, the J call TRBJ1-2; D is perhaps TRBD1 (6 bases). Per the germline V gene, CDR1 is SGHNT and CDR2 is YYREEE (reference sequence). The V and J ends lost 0 bases and 1 base respectively, with 10 bases between them. The CDR3 extends over 15 amino acids. The CDR3 DNA reads TGTGCCAGCAGCTTGGGACAGGACCATAACTATGGCTACACCTTC. This gives the protein CASSLGQDHNYGYTF.

This clonotype has only a few counts. V and J are TRBV18 and TRBJ2-7, with a weak D call TRBD1 (6 bases). The CDR3 is 13 amino acids. V dropped 2 bases and J dropped 5 bases, with 10 bases sitting between them. Germline CDR1 and CDR2: KGHSH and LQKENI. This chain's CDR3 is CASSPSRGDEQYF. For the CDR3, the DNA is TGTGCCAGCTCACCATCCAGGGGAGACGAGCAGTACTTC.

Many counts were recorded for this clonotype. The chain uses TRBV28 and TRBJ2-2, with D possibly TRBD1 on 5 matching bases. The germline V gene has CDR1 MDHEN and CDR2 SYDVKM. V was cut by 9 bases and J by 1 base, with 6 bases left in between. This CDR3 contains 12 residues. CDR3 bases: TGTGCCAGTGGACAGAACACCGGGGAGCTGTTTTTT. It is translated as CASGQNTGELFF. Filled out from reference TRBV28 and TRBJ2-2, the complete variable domain reads DVKVTQSSRYLVKRTGEKVFLECVQDMDHENMFWYRQDPGLGLRLIYFSYDVKMKEKGDIPEGYSVSREKKERFSLILESASTNQTSMYLCASGQNTGELFFGEGSRLTVL.

The table lists this clonotype with many counts. This sequence joins TRBV20-1 and TRBJ2-1, with TRBD2 identical over 10 bases. The trim removed 6 bases at V and 8 bases at J, leaving 7 bases unmatched. CDR3 size: 13 residues. Germline CDR1 is DFQATT and CDR2 is SNEGSKA (reference sequence). CDR3 DNA sequence: TGCAGTGCCGGAGCGGGAGGGCCCGATGAGCAGTTCTTC. The encoded protein is CSAGAGGPDEQFF.

This clonotype was seen many times. The CDR3 here is CASRRDGRDQTYEQYF. The CDR3 region has the DNA TGTGCCAGCCGCCGGGACGGCCGGGACCAAACCTACGAGCAGTACTTC. J is TRBJ2-7 and V is TRBV27, with D perhaps given as TRBD1 or TRBD2 (5 bases each). The CDR3 is 16 residues long. Trimming removed 8 bases from V and 2 bases from J, with 22 bases in between. CDR1 MNHEY and CDR2 SMNVEV come from the germline V gene (reference sequence).

This clonotype was counted at least ten times. The gene calls are TRBV24-1 and TRBJ2-1; 8 bases align to TRBD2. Germline V gives CDR1 KGHDR, CDR2 SFDVKD. V trimming: 3 bases; J trimming: 2 bases; junction bases outside the gene matches: 5. CDR3 length: 16 amino acids. The CDR3 nucleotides are TGTGCCACCAGTGATCCGAGCGGGAGTCCCTACAATGAGCAGTTCTTC. Amino acids: CATSDPSGSPYNEQFF.

This clonotype came up many times. The rearrangement links TRBV7-9 to TRBJ2-1; unclear D gene. CDR1 SEHNR and CDR2 FQNEAQ come from the germline V gene (reference sequence). The CDR3 spans 15 residues. Trimming removed 1 base from V and 9 bases from J, with 16 bases in between. Written as DNA, the CDR3 is TGTGCCAGCAGCTTAGAGTCACCGGGCGAGGCTGAGCAGTTCTTC. It encodes CASSLESPGEAEQFF.

This clonotype was observed a few times. The chain uses TRBV11-2 and TRBJ2-1; possible D gene TRBD2, 6 bases. CDR3 length equals 14 residues. Trimming removed 4 bases from V and 8 bases from J, with 15 bases in between. Germline loops: CDR1 SGHAT, CDR2 FQNNGV. The CDR3 DNA is TGTGCCAGCAGCTCCTCCTTAGCGGCGGATGAGCAGTTCTTC. As protein: CASSSSLAADEQFF.

At least ten counts were recorded for this clonotype. Here the CDR3 DNA reads TGTGCCAGCAGCCCAGACAGGGGGCAACCGTACGAGCAGTACTTC. It yields the protein CASSPDRGQPYEQYF. This chain connects TRBV7-9 to TRBJ2-7; 10 nucleotides match TRBD1. This CDR3 is 15 amino acids long. Germline V gene sequence: CDR1 SEHNR, CDR2 FQNEAQ (reference sequence). V was pared by 5 bases and J by 4 bases, with 8 bases of the junction left unmatched.

This clonotype appeared many times. This chain uses TRBV3-1 with TRBJ2-3; the D is unclear. Germline CDR1 reads LGHDT; CDR2 reads YNNKEL (reference sequence). CDR3 length equals 14 residues. The V gene lost 3 bases and the J gene lost 1 base, with 8 bases spanning the gap. The CDR3 sequence is CASSQNGRTDTQYF. As DNA, the CDR3 is TGTGCCAGCAGCCAGAACGGGCGCACAGATACGCAGTATTTT.

The gene calls are TRBV20-1 and TRBJ2-6, with TRBD1 matching over 8 bases. With 2 bases clipped from V and 2 bases from J, the junction kept 5 bases outside the gene matches. The CDR3 extends over 16 amino acids. Germline V CDR1 and CDR2: DFQATT, SNEGSKA (reference sequence). The chain's CDR3 is CSARSHRGTGANVLTF. CDR3 in DNA: TGCAGTGCTAGATCTCACAGGGGGACTGGGGCCAACGTCCTGACTTTC.

This clonotype was picked up many times. CDR3 amino acids: CSAVGTRGGDEQFF. In nucleotides, the CDR3 is TGCAGTGCTGTAGGGACTAGGGGGGGCGATGAGCAGTTCTTC. The chain links TRBV20-1 to TRBJ2-1; TRBD2 matches 8 bases. CDR1 DFQATT and CDR2 SNEGSKA come from the germline V gene (reference sequence). The CDR3 has 14 amino acids. V shed 5 bases and J 8 bases; nucleotides not matched to a gene: 11.

This clonotype has more than one count but fewer than ten. V usage is TRBV30 and J usage is TRBJ2-1; 11 nucleotides align to TRBD2. Germline CDR1 is GTSNPN and CDR2 is SVGIG (reference sequence). The length of the CDR3 is 18 residues. The J segment lost 0 bases and the V segment lost 4 bases, leaving 11 bases of the junction unmatched. The CDR3 DNA sequence: TGTGCCTGGACCGGACTAGCGGGCACTCGGAGCTCCTACAATGAGCAGTTCTTC. This encodes CAWTGLAGTRSSYNEQFF.

This clonotype was recorded many times. The V and J genes are TRBV7-8 and TRBJ1-6; no definite D call. Germline values: CDR1 SGHVS, CDR2 FQNEAQ. The CDR3 loop spans 17 amino acids. Trimming left V 1 base short and J 0 bases short, with 10 bases between. CDR3 bases: TGTGCCAGCAGCTTAGTTGCGGAGAGCTCCTATAATTCACCCCTCCACTTT. This sequence encodes CASSLVAESSYNSPLHF.

This clonotype was recorded many times. The rearrangement joins TRBV20-1 to TRBJ2-1; D might be TRBD2 (5 bases). Germline values: CDR1 DFQATT, CDR2 SNEGSKA (reference sequence). Trimming shortened V by 3 bases and J by 2 bases, and 14 bases separated the two germline ends. The CDR3 is 15 residues long. CDR3 bases: TGCAGTGCTAGGTGGCGGGCCGCTACCTACAATGAGCAGTTCTTC. Translated: CSARWRAATYNEQFF.

This clonotype appeared many times. The V and J genes are TRBV7-6 and TRBJ2-1; 7 bases align to TRBD1. V shed 3 bases and J 5 bases; nucleotides not matched to a gene: 7. The CDR3 sequence is 15 residues long. CDR1 and CDR2 from the germline V gene are SGHVS and FNYEAQ. CDR3 DNA sequence: TGTGCCAGCAGCTTGGGGACAGCAAACCACAATGAGCAGTTCTTC. Protein sequence: CASSLGTANHNEQFF.

This clonotype was seen a handful of times. The V and J genes are TRBV3-1 and TRBJ1-1, with a tentative D call TRBD1 (5 bases). CDR1 is LGHDT and CDR2 is YNNKEL in the germline V gene (reference sequence). CDR3 length equals 15 residues. V was clipped by 0 bases and J by 5 bases, with 13 bases between them. This CDR3 is CASSQEQGSWTEAFF. The CDR3 nucleotides are TGTGCCAGCAGCCAAGAGCAGGGTTCGTGGACTGAAGCTTTCTTT.

This clonotype was counted many times. V gene TRBV7-2 combines with J gene TRBJ2-7, with 7 nucleotides matching TRBD2. V shed 5 bases and J 4 bases; nucleotides not matched to a gene: 5. Germline-derived CDR1 and CDR2 are SGHTA and FQGNSA. There are 13 residues in the CDR3. The CDR3 loop reads CASSKGRGYEQYF. The CDR3 DNA is TGTGCCAGCAGCAAGGGGCGGGGGTACGAGCAGTACTTC.

There are many counts of this clonotype. V is TRBV6-2 or TRBV6-3 and J is TRBJ2-4; 10 nucleotides match TRBD1. The CDR3 has 14 residues. V shed 7 bases and J 7 bases; nucleotides not matched to a gene: 7. Germline CDR1 MNHEY, CDR2 SVGEGT. The CDR3 region has the DNA TGTGCCAGCAAGATGGGGACAGGGGTCAACATTCAGTACTTC. This gives the protein CASKMGTGVNIQYF.